The present T cell receptor beta chain was sequenced within a study of regulatory and conventional T cells in breast cancer. In TCRdb, the PCR reads were re-called with MiXCR into one record per CDR3 protein. The sample includes over 150 distinct CDR3 sequences, roughly 19% seen only once; the top ten take 44%. This clonotype is labeled as hyperexpanded (1% or more). Sequencing used regulatory T cells from blood. This TCR was recovered from a female donor with breast cancer.

The CDR3 nucleotides read TGTGCCAGCAGCCCGTTTTCGACTAGCGCCGGGGAGCTGTTTTTT. Translating gives CASSPFSTSAGELFF. The genes are TRBV7-3 and TRBJ2-2, with TRBD2 identical over 8 bases. J was trimmed by 6 bases and V by 5 bases; bases with no gene match: 8. Germline lookup yields CDR1 SGHTA and CDR2 FQGTGA. The CDR3 runs 15 residues.